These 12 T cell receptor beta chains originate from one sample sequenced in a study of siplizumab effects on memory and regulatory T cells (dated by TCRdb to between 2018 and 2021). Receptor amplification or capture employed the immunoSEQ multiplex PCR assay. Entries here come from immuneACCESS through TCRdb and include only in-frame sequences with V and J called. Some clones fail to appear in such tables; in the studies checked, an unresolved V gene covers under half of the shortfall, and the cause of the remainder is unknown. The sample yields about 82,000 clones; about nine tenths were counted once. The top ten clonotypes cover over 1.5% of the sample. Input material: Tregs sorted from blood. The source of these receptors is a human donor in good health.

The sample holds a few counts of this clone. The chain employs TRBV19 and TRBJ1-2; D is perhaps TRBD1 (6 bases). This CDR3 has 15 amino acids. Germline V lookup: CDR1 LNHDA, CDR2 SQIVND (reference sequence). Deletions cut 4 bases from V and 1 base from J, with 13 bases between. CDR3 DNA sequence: TGTGCCAGTAGTACAACAGGGTTCGTTAACTATGGCTACACCTTC. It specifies CASSTTGFVNYGYTF. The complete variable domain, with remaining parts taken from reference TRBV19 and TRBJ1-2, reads DGGITQSPKYLFRKEGQNVTLSCEQNLNHDAMYWYRQDPGQGLRLIYYSQIVNDFQKGDIAEGYSVSREKKESFPLTVTSAQKNPTAFYLCASSTTGFVNYGYTFGSGTRLTVV.

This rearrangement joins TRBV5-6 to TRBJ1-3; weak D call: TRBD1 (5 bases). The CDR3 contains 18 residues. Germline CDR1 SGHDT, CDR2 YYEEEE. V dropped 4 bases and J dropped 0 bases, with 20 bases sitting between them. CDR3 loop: CASSLGAPSEFSGNTIYF. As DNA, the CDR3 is TGTGCCAGCAGCCTAGGGGCCCCATCCGAATTCTCTGGAAACACCATATATTTT.

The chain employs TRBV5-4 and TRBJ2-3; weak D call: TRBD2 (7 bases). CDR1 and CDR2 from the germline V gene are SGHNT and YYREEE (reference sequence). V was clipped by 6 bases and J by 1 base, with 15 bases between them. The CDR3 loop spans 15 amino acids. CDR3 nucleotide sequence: TGTGCCAGCAACCAAGGGGGGGGAGGCACAGATACGCAGTATTTT. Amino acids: CASNQGGGGTDTQYF.

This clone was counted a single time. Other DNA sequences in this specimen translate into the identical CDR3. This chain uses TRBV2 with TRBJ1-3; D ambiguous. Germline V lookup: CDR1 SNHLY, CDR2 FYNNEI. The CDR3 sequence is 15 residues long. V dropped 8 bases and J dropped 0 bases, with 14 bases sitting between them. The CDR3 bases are TGTGCCAGCGGAGGAACGGGGTTCTCTGGAAACACCATATATTTT. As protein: CASGGTGFSGNTIYF.

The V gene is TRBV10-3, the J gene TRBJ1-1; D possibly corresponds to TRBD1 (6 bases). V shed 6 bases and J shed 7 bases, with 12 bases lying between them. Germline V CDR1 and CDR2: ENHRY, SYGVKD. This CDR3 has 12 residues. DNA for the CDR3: TGTGCCATCAGCCGGACAGCCCGTGAAGCTTTCTTT. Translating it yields CAISRTAREAFF.

The CDR3, as DNA: TGTGCCAGCAGTTCCCGGACAGGGAACACTGAAGCTTTCTTT. This encodes CASSSRTGNTEAFF. V gene TRBV6-5 combines with J gene TRBJ1-1; 7 nucleotides line up with TRBD1. The length of the CDR3 is 14 residues. Trimming cost V 4 bases and J 1 base; bases outside gene matches: 3. Germline CDR1 and CDR2: MNHEY and SVGAGI.

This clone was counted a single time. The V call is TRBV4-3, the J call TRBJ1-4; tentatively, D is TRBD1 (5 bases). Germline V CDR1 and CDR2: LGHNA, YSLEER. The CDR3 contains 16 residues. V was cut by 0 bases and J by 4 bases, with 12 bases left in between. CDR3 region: CASSQDLGRINEKLFF. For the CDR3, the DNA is TGCGCCAGCAGCCAAGATTTGGGACGAATTAATGAAAAACTGTTTTTT.

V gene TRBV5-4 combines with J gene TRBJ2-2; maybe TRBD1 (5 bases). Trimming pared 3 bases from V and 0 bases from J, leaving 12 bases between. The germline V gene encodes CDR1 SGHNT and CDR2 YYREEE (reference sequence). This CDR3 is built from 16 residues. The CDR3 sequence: CASSSLDRTNTGELFF. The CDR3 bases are TGTGCCAGCAGCTCTCTCGACAGAACGAACACCGGGGAGCTGTTTTTT.

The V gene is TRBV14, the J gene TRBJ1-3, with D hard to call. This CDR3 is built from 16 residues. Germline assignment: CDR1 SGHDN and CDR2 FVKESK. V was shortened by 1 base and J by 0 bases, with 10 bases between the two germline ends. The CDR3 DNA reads TGTGCCAGCAGCCAAGGCCCTTCAAACTCTGGAAACACCATATATTTT. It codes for CASSQGPSNSGNTIYF. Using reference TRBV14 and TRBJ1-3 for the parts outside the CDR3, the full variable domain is EAGVTQFPSHSVIEKGQTVTLRCDPISGHDNLYWYRRVMGKEIKFLLHFVKESKQDESGMPNNRFLAERTGGTYSTLKVQPAELEDSGVYFCASSQGPSNSGNTIYFGEGSWLTVV.

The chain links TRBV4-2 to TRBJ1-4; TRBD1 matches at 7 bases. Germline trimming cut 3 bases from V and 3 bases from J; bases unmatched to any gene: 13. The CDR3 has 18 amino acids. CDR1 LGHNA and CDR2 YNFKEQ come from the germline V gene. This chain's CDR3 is CASSHKGQVRGANEKLFF. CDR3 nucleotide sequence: TGTGCCAGCAGCCATAAAGGACAGGTCCGGGGGGCTAATGAAAAACTGTTTTTT.

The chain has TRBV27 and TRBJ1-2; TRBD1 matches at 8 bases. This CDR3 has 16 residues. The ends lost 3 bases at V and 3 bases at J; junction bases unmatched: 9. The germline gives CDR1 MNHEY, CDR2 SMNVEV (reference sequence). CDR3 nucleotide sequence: TGTGCCAGCAGTTTGGGTGGCTCGGACAGGGACTATGGCTACACCTTC. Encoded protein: CASSLGGSDRDYGYTF.

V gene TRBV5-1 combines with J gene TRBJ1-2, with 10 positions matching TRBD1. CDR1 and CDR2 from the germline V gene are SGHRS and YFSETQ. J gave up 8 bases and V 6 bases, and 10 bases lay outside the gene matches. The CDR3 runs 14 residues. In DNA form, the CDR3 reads TGCGCCAGCACTCCGGGACAGGGGCGCGGAGGCTACACCTTC. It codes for CASTPGQGRGGYTF.